Listed below are T cell receptor beta chains from one sample, sequenced in a study of T cell changes during pregnancy in multiple sclerosis. The data were produced by immunoSEQ multiplex PCR, yet TCRdb's version contains in-frame clones alone and is incomplete. The sample holds 80,000 to 95,000 clones, over 90% seen once. Sequenced here: peripheral blood, sampled in the second trimester of pregnancy. These receptors all come from a female donor with multiple sclerosis, enrolled in a pregnancy study. Both conserved end residues are part of each CDR3. A D gene is named only where the DNA matches it firmly. Size is stated for part of the rows, as once, few or many counts, or as a class when the clone is expanded.

V	size	D	J	DNA	CDR3
TRBV9	-	-	TRBJ1-2	TGTGCCAGCAGCGAAACGGGCAGGGGAGTTGGTGGCTACACCTTC	CASSETGRGVGGYTF
TRBV27	-	TRBD2	TRBJ2-1	TGTGCCAGCAGTTTCGGTACTAGCGGGAGCAAGCAGTTCTTC	CASSFGTSGSKQFF
TRBV7-9	-	-	TRBJ2-6	TGTGCCAGCAGCTTAGCCCGGGACTCTGGGGCCAACGTCCTGACTTTC	CASSLARDSGANVLTF
TRBV5-1	-	-	TRBJ2-3	TGCGCCAGCAGGAGAGAAGGAGGTAGCGCAGATACGCAGTATTTT	CASRREGGSADTQYF
TRBV30	-	TRBD2	TRBJ2-1	TGTGCCTGGAACCCCACCGGACTAGGGGATGAGCAGTTCTTC	CAWNPTGLGDEQFF
TRBV6-5	-	TRBD2	TRBJ2-7	TGTGCCAGCAATCGCGGGGGGAGCTCCTACGAGCAGTACTTC	CASNRGGSSYEQYF
TRBV5-1	-	TRBD2	TRBJ2-2	TGCGCCAGCAGCCCCGGACTAGCGGGAGCGGGGTCCGGGGAGCTGTTTTTT	CASSPGLAGAGSGELFF
TRBV6-1	once	TRBD2	TRBJ2-1	TGTGCCAGCAGTGAGACTAGCGGGAGGATTGAGCAGTTCTTC	CASSETSGRIEQFF
TRBV5-5	-	-	TRBJ1-1	TGTGCCAGCAGCCAGGGCGCAGGCAACACTGAAGCTTTCTTT	CASSQGAGNTEAFF
TRBV18	-	TRBD2	TRBJ2-3	TGTGCCAGCTCACCAGAAGGGACTAGCGGACTGTACACAGATACGCAGTATTTT	CASSPEGTSGLYTDTQYF
TRBV18	-	-	TRBJ1-1	TGTGCCAGCTCACCACTTGAGAGGACTGAAGCTTTCTTT	CASSPLERTEAFF
TRBV11-1	once	-	TRBJ2-1	TGTGCCAGCAGCTTATTAGACAGCCCCGACAATGAGCAGTTCTTC	CASSLLDSPDNEQFF
TRBV5-4	-	TRBD2	TRBJ2-1	TGTGCCAGCAGCTTTTCTAGCGGGGTTTACAATGAGCAGTTCTTC	CASSFSSGVYNEQFF
TRBV9	-	-	TRBJ2-5	TGTGCCAGCAGCGTAGAGGCCAGAGGTGAGACCCAGTACTTC	CASSVEARGETQYF
TRBV28	-	-	TRBJ2-2	TGTGCCAGCATTCCCTACAGGGGAGGCACCGGGGAGCTGTTTTTT	CASIPYRGGTGELFF
TRBV6-5	-	-	TRBJ2-7	TGTGCCAGCAAGAAACAGAACTCCTACGAGCAGTACTTC	CASKKQNSYEQYF
TRBV2	-	TRBD1	TRBJ2-2	TGTGCCAGCAGGGTAGGGACAGGGCCCTTAGGCACCGGGGAGCTGTTTTTT	CASRVGTGPLGTGELFF
TRBV28	-	-	TRBJ1-2	TGTGCCAGCAGTTTCCGGGGGGCGCAGAATGGCTACACCTTC	CASSFRGAQNGYTF
TRBV28	-	-	TRBJ2-7	TGTGCCAGCAGTTTAGGCGGGGGCTTTAACTACGAGCAGTACTTC	CASSLGGGFNYEQYF
TRBV4-2	-	TRBD2	TRBJ2-3	TGTGCCAGCAGCCTTGCTTCCGGGACTACCACAGATACGCAGTATTTT	CASSLASGTTTDTQYF
TRBV6-5	-	-	TRBJ1-1	TGTGCCAGCAGTACTGGACAGACTGAAGCTTTCTTT	CASSTGQTEAFF
TRBV30	-	-	TRBJ1-1	TGTGCCTGGAGTGTACCCGGGGTTAGGACTGAAGCTTTCTTT	CAWSVPGVRTEAFF
TRBV9	few	TRBD2	TRBJ2-7	TGTGCCAGCAGCGCGTCGAGTCTAGCGGGAGCAATCGAGCAGTACTTC	CASSASSLAGAIEQYF